This T cell receptor (beta chain) was sequenced in a study of T-cell reconstitution after alpha-beta-depleted transplantation in children. Study observations and caveats: It was newly produced T cells that mostly accounted for T-cell counts and diversity one year after transplant. There were some patients whose high TCRbeta diversity at day 60 came from surviving recipient T cells and thymic progenitors.

The germline gives CDR1 SGHVS, CDR2 FNYEAQ. V was shortened by 0 bases and J by 6 bases, with 9 bases between the two germline ends. The CDR3 runs to 13 residues. The TCRbeta library was prepared with unique molecular identifiers. One entry per CDR3 protein results from TCRdb running MiXCR on the PCR reads. This table has approximately 650,000 distinct CDR3 sequences, less than 15% appearing once. At least ten counts were recorded for this clonotype. Its specificity is not known. J is TRBJ2-7 and V is TRBV7-6; either TRBD1 or TRBD2 may supply D (5 bases each). The clonotype was recovered from a girl aged 2 to 9 with congenital amegakaryocytic thrombocytopenia, due to receive a stem cell transplant. Sequencing used PBMCs, obtained before TCRalphabeta/CD19-depleted stem cell transplant. The DNA for the CDR3 is TGTGCCAGCAGCTTAGCGGTCGGGGCCGAGCAGTACTTC. This gives the protein CASSLAVGAEQYF.